The T cell receptor beta chain described here comes from a study of T cell changes during pregnancy in multiple sclerosis (dated by TCRdb to the late 2010s). Broadly, across the study: The study looked at changes in the T cell repertoire across pregnancy in women with multiple sclerosis.

About this clone itself: Its antigen has not been determined. Base-call qualities are not available, and no considerably larger clone is one nucleotide away.

Libraries were constructed by the immunoSEQ multiplex PCR assay. The table comes from immuneACCESS by way of TCRdb, which keeps in-frame sequences with V and J called. Part of the clones is missing from these tables; in studies checked, under half for an unresolved V gene and the rest for unknown reasons. The sample yields around 56,000 clones; around nine tenths were counted once. Jointly, the top ten make up around 3% of the sample. Trimming at the junction amounts to 5 bases on V and 5 bases on J, and the germline ends lie 16 bases apart. From the germline V gene, CDR1 is SGHVS and CDR2 is FQNEAQ. From cysteine to phenylalanine, the CDR3 is 15 amino acids long. Left in the record is the CDR3 DNA by itself, 45 bases read in frame from the first base.

The receptor was isolated from a female donor in good health, enrolled as a control in a pregnancy study. The sample here was peripheral blood, taken in the third trimester of pregnancy. In this chain, TRBV7-8 is recombined with TRBJ1-5; D gene: possibly TRBD1, on 6 matching bases. The CDR3 protein sequence reads: CASSTTGSAYQPQHF. The DNA is TGTGCCAGCAGCACGACAGGTTCAGCGTATCAGCCCCAGCATTTT.